The 21 T cell receptor beta chains presented below share a single source sample, sequenced in a study of shared clonotypes between healthy human individuals. Method: immunoSEQ multiplex PCR; TCRdb's copy keeps in-frame clones and lacks some. This sample has about 330,000 clones, with about nine tenths found just once. Specimen: memory CD8+ T cells sorted from blood. Subset reported: CD45RO+ cells pooled with CCR7-negative TemRA cells. The source of these receptors is a man between 18 and 29 years old in good health.

This clone occurred once. This chain links TRBV29-1 with TRBJ1-1, with a weak D call TRBD1 (5 bases). The germline CDR1 and CDR2 sequences are SQVTM and ANQGSEA. The CDR3 totals 13 residues. The germline V and J ends were trimmed by 5 bases and 0 bases, with 10 bases remaining between them. The CDR3 nucleotides are TGCAGCGTTCTCAGGGCGCTGAACACTGAAGCTTTCTTT. It codes for CSVLRALNTEAFF.

The V and J genes are TRBV9 and TRBJ2-5, with 10 bases fitting TRBD1. The germline V gene has CDR1 SGDLS and CDR2 YYNGEE. The CDR3 length is 14 residues. Losses at the gene ends were 4 bases for V and 3 bases for J; bases not matched to a gene: 3. CDR3 protein: CASSPGTGEETQYF. The DNA for the CDR3 is TGTGCCAGCAGCCCCGGGACAGGGGAAGAGACCCAGTACTTC.

The chain couples TRBV6-6 to TRBJ2-7, with a possible D match to TRBD1 (6 bases). CDR3 length: 16 residues. Germline-derived CDR1 and CDR2 are MNHNY and SVGAGI (reference sequence). Trimming removed 5 bases from V and 7 bases from J, with 24 bases in between. This chain's CDR3 is CASSTDRRPVLGEQYF. The CDR3 DNA follows: TGTGCCAGCAGTACCGACAGGAGGCCGGTGCTCGGGGAGCAGTACTTC.

This chain uses TRBV11-2 with TRBJ2-5; 8 bases are a match to TRBD2. The V and J ends lost 4 bases and 9 bases, in that order; junction bases with no gene match: 13. The CDR3 covers 15 residues. The germline gives CDR1 SGHAT, CDR2 FQNNGV. CDR3 loop: CASSWASGLEWAQYF. The CDR3 DNA sequence: TGTGCCAGCAGCTGGGCTAGCGGGCTAGAATGGGCCCAGTACTTC.

CDR3 amino acids: CASSQGYSPLHF. DNA of the CDR3: TGTGCCAGCAGCCAAGGGTATTCACCCCTCCACTTT. The chain combines TRBV4-2 with TRBJ1-6, with unresolved D. This CDR3 spans 12 amino acids. Looked up from germline, CDR1 is LGHNA and CDR2 is YNFKEQ. V was trimmed by 1 base and J by 8 bases, leaving 3 bases between them.

As concerns this clone: Other DNA sequences in this sample translate to the same CDR3. V and J are TRBV27 and TRBJ2-1; D is possibly TRBD1 (6 bases). The V gene lost 5 bases and the J gene lost 0 bases, with 8 bases spanning the gap. The germline gives CDR1 MNHEY, CDR2 SMNVEV (reference sequence). CDR3 length: 14 amino acids. CDR3 region: CASSTQGSYNEQFF. CDR3 sequence (DNA): TGTGCCAGCAGTACACAGGGCTCCTACAATGAGCAGTTCTTC.

This chain joins TRBV27 and TRBJ2-2, with D unresolved. V was pared by 5 bases and J by 2 bases, with 6 bases between. This CDR3 region has 13 residues. Germline CDR1 MNHEY, CDR2 SMNVEV (reference sequence). The CDR3 reads CASSPLNTGELFF. CDR3 coding DNA: TGTGCCAGCAGTCCCCTCAACACCGGGGAGCTGTTTTTT.

The J gene is TRBJ2-1, the V gene TRBV4-1, with D uncertain. This CDR3 comprises 13 residues. Germline V gene data show CDR1 as MGHRA and CDR2 as YSYEKL. V was shortened by 1 base and J by 15 bases, with 16 bases between the two germline ends. The CDR3 coding sequence is TGCGCCAGCAGCCAAGGAGGCCGGCCTAGGGTGTTCTTC. It specifies CASSQGGRPRVFF.

The count of this clone is one. The V and J genes are TRBV5-1 and TRBJ2-1; D unresolved. Germline-derived CDR1 and CDR2 are SGHRS and YFSETQ. V was pared by 4 bases and J by 0 bases, with 5 bases between. The CDR3 sequence is 13 residues long. As DNA, the CDR3 is TGCGCCAGCAGCACGGACTCCTACAATGAGCAGTTCTTC. Its protein product is CASSTDSYNEQFF.

The chain has TRBV4-3 and TRBJ2-3, with D hard to call. V was shortened by 1 base and J by 2 bases, with 7 bases between the two germline ends. This CDR3 spans 14 amino acids. Germline CDR1 and CDR2: LGHNA and YSLEER. The DNA for the CDR3 is TGCGCCAGCAGCCAAGTTCCGTCCACAGATACGCAGTATTTT. Translated, it gives CASSQVPSTDTQYF.

This chain uses TRBV10-3 with TRBJ2-1, with TRBD2 as a possible D gene (6 bases). Germline-derived CDR1 and CDR2 are ENHRY and SYGVKD. Trimming left V 4 bases short and J 3 bases short, with 10 bases between. This CDR3 region has 14 residues. The CDR3 reads CAISGLDNYNEQFF. The CDR3 DNA is TGTGCCATCAGTGGACTAGACAACTACAATGAGCAGTTCTTC.

This clone was counted once. V gene TRBV29-1 combines with J gene TRBJ1-1; tentative D call: TRBD1 (6 bases). Trimming stripped 4 bases from V and 3 bases from J, with 12 bases between. Germline V gives CDR1 SQVTM, CDR2 ANQGSEA. The CDR3 spans 13 residues. The CDR3 DNA sequence: TGCAGCGTTGTAGGGGGAGGGGACACTGAAGCTTTCTTT. Translated, it gives CSVVGGGDTEAFF.

This clone came up a few times. This chain links TRBV18 with TRBJ2-1, with a possible D match to TRBD2 (6 bases). V was clipped by 3 bases and J by 6 bases, with 9 bases between them. Per the germline V gene, CDR1 is KGHSH and CDR2 is LQKENI. The CDR3 is made up of 13 amino acids. CDR3 bases: TGTGCCAGCTCACCGGGGGGTTTCAATGAGCAGTTCTTC. Its protein product is CASSPGGFNEQFF.

This clone was counted once. V gene TRBV28 combines with J gene TRBJ1-5; the D is unclear. The CDR3 has 14 residues. Trimming took 6 bases from V and 6 from J, leaving 15 bases between them. CDR1 and CDR2 (germline): MDHEN, SYDVKM. The CDR3 spells CASSFGSVFQPQHF. CDR3 in DNA: TGTGCCAGCAGCTTCGGTTCTGTCTTTCAGCCCCAGCATTTT.

The chain has TRBV19 and TRBJ2-7; D possibly corresponds to TRBD2 (6 bases). CDR1 LNHDA and CDR2 SQIVND come from the germline V gene (reference sequence). This CDR3 spans 16 amino acids. The V gene lost 6 bases and the J gene lost 2 bases, with 20 bases spanning the gap. This CDR3 is CASSDRPSVYPYEQYF. CDR3 in DNA: TGTGCCAGTAGCGATAGGCCTAGCGTTTACCCCTACGAGCAGTACTTC.

The chain employs TRBV27 and TRBJ2-5; no firm D call. The CDR3 extends over 15 amino acids. The V end lost 5 bases, the J end lost 2 bases, and 15 bases lay between the germline ends. In germline, CDR1 is MNHEY, CDR2 SMNVEV (reference sequence). CDR3 sequence (DNA): TGTGCCAGCAGTGCCAGTAGTAGGAATCAAGAGACCCAGTACTTC. It encodes CASSASSRNQETQYF.

This clone was seen repeatedly, ten times or more. This sequence joins TRBV25-1 and TRBJ1-5; D gene unclear. The CDR3 covers 15 residues. Germline loops: CDR1 MGHDK, CDR2 SYGVNS. V was clipped by 3 bases and J by 9 bases, with 18 bases between them. CDR3 nucleotides: TGTGCCAGCAGTGACGGTGATTATCGGGTAGGGCCCCAGCATTTT. It yields the protein CASSDGDYRVGPQHF. Filled out from reference TRBV25-1 and TRBJ1-5, the complete variable domain reads EADIYQTPRYLVIGTGKKITLECSQTMGHDKMYWYQQDPGMELHLIHYSYGVNSTEKGDLSSESTVSRIRTEHFPLTLESARPSHTSQYLCASSDGDYRVGPQHFGDGTRLSIL.

The chain has TRBV2 and TRBJ1-1; D ambiguous. Trimming left V 4 bases short and J 7 bases short, with 7 bases between. This CDR3 has 11 residues. Germline assignment: CDR1 SNHLY and CDR2 FYNNEI. The CDR3 bases are TGTGCCAGCAGTGCTAACCGTGAAGCTTTCTTT. Amino acids: CASSANREAFF.

V usage is TRBV4-1 and J usage is TRBJ1-1; 8 bases align to TRBD1. Trimming removed 5 bases from V and 6 bases from J; junction bases left unmatched: 8. In germline, CDR1 is MGHRA, CDR2 YSYEKL. The CDR3 covers 14 residues. The CDR3: CASSALQQGAEAFF. CDR3 nucleotides: TGCGCCAGCAGCGCCCTCCAACAGGGGGCTGAAGCTTTCTTT.

The chain recombines TRBV6-5 with TRBJ2-7; 8 bases line up with TRBD2. Germline CDR1 MNHEY, CDR2 SVGAGI. This CDR3 has 14 residues. V lost 4 bases to trimming and J lost 5 bases; unmatched junction nucleotides: 7. CDR3 protein: CASSSERGRDEQYF. CDR3 in DNA: TGTGCCAGCAGTTCCGAGCGGGGGCGGGACGAGCAGTACTTC.

This clone was counted a single time. This sequence joins TRBV9 and TRBJ1-5; D not certain. The V gene lost 2 bases and the J gene lost 7 bases, with 19 bases spanning the gap. The CDR3 is 16 amino acids. Germline lookup yields CDR1 SGDLS and CDR2 YYNGEE. CDR3 region: CASSVKAVWPRQPQHF. CDR3 coding DNA: TGTGCCAGCAGCGTTAAGGCCGTTTGGCCCAGACAGCCCCAGCATTTT.